The clone carrying this TCR beta chain turned up a few times. Its antigen is currently unknown. Purified naive CD4+ T cells were depleted of CD25+ Tregs. This CDR3 contains 12 residues. The germline V and J ends were trimmed by 0 bases and 8 bases, with 5 bases remaining between them. From germline, CDR1 is ENHRY and CDR2 SYGVKD. After constant-region reverse-primer amplification, full-length variable regions underwent semi-nested PCR with Nested Universal Primer A. TCRdb passed the 5' RACE reads through MiXCR, listing each CDR3 protein once. The table includes some 60,000 distinct CDR3 sequences, under 35% detected once. Study observations and caveats: In terms of TCR gene usage, tumor memory CD4+ T cells clustered together with blood and lymph node memory CD4+ cells, as well as with lymph node naive CD4+ cells.

V is TRBV10-3 and J is TRBJ2-1; D is unclear. The sequence derives from a female donor with breast cancer. Sequenced sample: tumor-infiltrating naive CD4+ T cells sorted from the breast tumor. The subset is: naive CD4+ T cells, CD4+CD45RA+CD25-. The CDR3 DNA reads TGTGCCATCAGTGAGTCTCCGGATGAGCAGTTCTTC. This gives the protein CAISESPDEQFF.